Listed below are T cell receptor beta chains from one sample, sequenced in a study of T and B cells in COVID-19 patients. TCRdb re-called the multiplex PCR reads with MiXCR, one entry per CDR3 protein. This sample carries thousands of distinct CDR3 sequences, 30% to 40% of them seen once, and the ten largest clones take roughly 22%. Sequencing was performed on blood. Receptors were obtained from a human donor who had recovered from COVID-19. Both conserved end residues are trimmed from each CDR3. A D gene is named only where the DNA matches it firmly.

TRBV12-3/TRBV12-4	-	ASSSYTDTQY
TRBV7-2	TRBD1	ASSTDRGGYGYT
TRBV24-1	TRBD1	ATSDRDRGREEQY
TRBV19	-	ASSMPPSGANVLT
TRBV20-1	TRBD2	SAPGISGGALDTQY
TRBV6-1	-	ASSTPGLASTGELF
TRBV18	TRBD2	ASSPALAGALEQF
TRBV24-1	TRBD1	ATSDDRGIEETQY
TRBV10-3	-	AISETLGAGIRNEQY
TRBV6-6	-	DSSSQPARNEQF
TRBV27	-	ASSLGRGGGYT
TRBV19	-	ASRGKGAANEKLF
TRBV6-5	-	ASSLDNEKLF
TRBV12-3/TRBV12-4	TRBD1	ASSQGANTGELF
TRBV6-5	-	ASTRTGSGELF